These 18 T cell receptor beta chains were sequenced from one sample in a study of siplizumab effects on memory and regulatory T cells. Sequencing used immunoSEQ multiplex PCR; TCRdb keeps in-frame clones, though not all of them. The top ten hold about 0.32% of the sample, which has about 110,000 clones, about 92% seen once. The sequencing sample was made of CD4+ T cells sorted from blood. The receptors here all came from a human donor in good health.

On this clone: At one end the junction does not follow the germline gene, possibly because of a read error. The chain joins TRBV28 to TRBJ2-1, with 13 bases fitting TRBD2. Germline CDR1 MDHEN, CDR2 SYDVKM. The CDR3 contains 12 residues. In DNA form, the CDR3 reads TGTGCCAGCAGTACATGGACTAGCGGGAGTGTCTTC. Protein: CASSTWTSGSVF.

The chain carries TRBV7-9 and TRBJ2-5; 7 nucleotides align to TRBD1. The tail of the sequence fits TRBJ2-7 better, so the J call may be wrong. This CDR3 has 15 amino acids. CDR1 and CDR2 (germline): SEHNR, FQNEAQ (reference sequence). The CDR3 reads CASSLVTGASYEQYF. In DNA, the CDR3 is TGTGCCAGCAGCTTAGTTACAGGGGCCTCCTACGAGCAGTACTTC.

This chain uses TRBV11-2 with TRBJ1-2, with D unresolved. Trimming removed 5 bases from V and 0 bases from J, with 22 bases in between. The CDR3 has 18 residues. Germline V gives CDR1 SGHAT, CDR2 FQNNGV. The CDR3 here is CASSRFPPPRAANYGYTF. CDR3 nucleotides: TGTGCCAGCAGCCGCTTTCCCCCACCACGGGCGGCTAACTATGGCTACACCTTC.

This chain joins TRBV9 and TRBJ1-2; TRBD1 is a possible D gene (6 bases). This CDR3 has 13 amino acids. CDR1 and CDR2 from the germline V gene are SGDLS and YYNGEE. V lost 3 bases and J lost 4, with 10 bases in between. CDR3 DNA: TGTGCCAGCAGCGGAAGGACAGTCTATGGCTACACCTTC. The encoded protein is CASSGRTVYGYTF.

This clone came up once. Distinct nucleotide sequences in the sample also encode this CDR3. The CDR3 sequence: CASSVGLAGYEQYF. The CDR3 nucleotides read TGTGCCAGCAGCGTAGGGCTAGCGGGTTACGAGCAGTACTTC. The chain joins TRBV9 to TRBJ2-7, with 8 nucleotides matching TRBD2. The CDR3 contains 14 residues. J gave up 4 bases and V 0 bases, and 3 bases lay outside the gene matches. Germline V gene sequence: CDR1 SGDLS, CDR2 YYNGEE.

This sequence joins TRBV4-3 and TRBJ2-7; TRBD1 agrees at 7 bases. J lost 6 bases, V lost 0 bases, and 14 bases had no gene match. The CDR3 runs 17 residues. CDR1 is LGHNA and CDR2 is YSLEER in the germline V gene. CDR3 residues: CASSQESGTALYVEQYF. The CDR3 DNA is TGCGCCAGCAGCCAAGAATCCGGGACAGCCCTATATGTCGAGCAGTACTTC.

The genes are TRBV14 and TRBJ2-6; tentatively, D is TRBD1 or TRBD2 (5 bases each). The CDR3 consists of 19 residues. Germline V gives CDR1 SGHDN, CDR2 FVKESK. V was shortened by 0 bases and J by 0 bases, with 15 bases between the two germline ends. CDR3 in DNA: TGTGCCAGCAGCCAAGATGGTTGGTTGGGGACCTCTGGGGCCAACGTCCTGACTTTC. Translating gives CASSQDGWLGTSGANVLTF. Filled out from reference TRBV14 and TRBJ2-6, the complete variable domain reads EAGVTQFPSHSVIEKGQTVTLRCDPISGHDNLYWYRRVMGKEIKFLLHFVKESKQDESGMPNNRFLAERTGGTYSTLKVQPAELEDSGVYFCASSQDGWLGTSGANVLTFGAGSRLTVL.

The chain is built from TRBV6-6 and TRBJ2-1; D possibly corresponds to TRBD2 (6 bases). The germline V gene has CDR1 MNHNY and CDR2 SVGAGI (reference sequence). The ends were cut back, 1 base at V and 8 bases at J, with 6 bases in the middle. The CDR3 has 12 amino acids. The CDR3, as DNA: TGTGCCAGCAGTTACTGGGAGGATGAGCAGTTCTTC. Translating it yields CASSYWEDEQFF.

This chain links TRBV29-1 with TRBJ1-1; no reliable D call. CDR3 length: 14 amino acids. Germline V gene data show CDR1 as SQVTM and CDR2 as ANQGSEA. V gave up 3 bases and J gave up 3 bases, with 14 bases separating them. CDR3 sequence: CSVDKDKGYTEAFF. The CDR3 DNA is TGCAGCGTTGATAAGGATAAAGGGTACACTGAAGCTTTCTTT.

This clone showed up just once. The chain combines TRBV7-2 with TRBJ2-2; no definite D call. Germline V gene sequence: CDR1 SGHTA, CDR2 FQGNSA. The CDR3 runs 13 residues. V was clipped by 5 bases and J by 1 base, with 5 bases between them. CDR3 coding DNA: TGTGCCAGCAGCCTCATGAACACCGGGGAGCTGTTTTTT. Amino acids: CASSLMNTGELFF. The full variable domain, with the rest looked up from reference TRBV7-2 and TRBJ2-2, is GAGVSQSPSNKVTEKGKDVELRCDPISGHTALYWYRQSLGQGLEFLIYFQGNSAPDKSGLPSDRFSAERTGGSVSTLTIQRTQQEDSAVYLCASSLMNTGELFFGEGSRLTVL.

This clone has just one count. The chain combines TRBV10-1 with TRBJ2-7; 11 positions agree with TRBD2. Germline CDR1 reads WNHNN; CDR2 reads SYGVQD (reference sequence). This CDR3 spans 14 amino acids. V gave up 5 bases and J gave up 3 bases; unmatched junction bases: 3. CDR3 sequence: CASSSTSGGYEQYF. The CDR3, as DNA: TGCGCCAGCAGTAGTACTAGCGGGGGCTACGAGCAGTACTTC.

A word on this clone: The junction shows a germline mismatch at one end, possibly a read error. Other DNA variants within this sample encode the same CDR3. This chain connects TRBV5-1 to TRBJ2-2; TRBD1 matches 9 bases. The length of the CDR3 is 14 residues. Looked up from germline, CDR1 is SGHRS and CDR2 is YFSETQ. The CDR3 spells CASTGTGTAGELFF. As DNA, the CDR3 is TGTGCCAGCACCGGGACAGGGACGGCCGGGGAGCTGTTTTTT.

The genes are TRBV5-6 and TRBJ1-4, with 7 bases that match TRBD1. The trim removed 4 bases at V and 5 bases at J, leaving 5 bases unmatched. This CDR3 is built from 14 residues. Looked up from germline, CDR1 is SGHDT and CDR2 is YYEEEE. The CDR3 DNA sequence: TGTGCCAGCAGCAGACAGGGAATCAATGAAAAACTGTTTTTT. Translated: CASSRQGINEKLFF.

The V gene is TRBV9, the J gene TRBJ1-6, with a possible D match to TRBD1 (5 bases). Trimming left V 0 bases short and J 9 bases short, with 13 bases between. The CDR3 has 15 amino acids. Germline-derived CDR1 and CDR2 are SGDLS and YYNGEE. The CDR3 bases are TGTGCCAGCAGCGTAGAAGGGGCCCCGGGTTCACCCCTCCACTTT. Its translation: CASSVEGAPGSPLHF.

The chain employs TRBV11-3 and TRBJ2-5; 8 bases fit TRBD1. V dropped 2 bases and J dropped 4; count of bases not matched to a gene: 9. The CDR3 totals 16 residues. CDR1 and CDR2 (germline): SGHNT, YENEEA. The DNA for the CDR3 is TGTGCCAGCAGCTTATCCAGGGGGCTTTGGGGAGAGACCCAGTACTTC. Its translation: CASSLSRGLWGETQYF.

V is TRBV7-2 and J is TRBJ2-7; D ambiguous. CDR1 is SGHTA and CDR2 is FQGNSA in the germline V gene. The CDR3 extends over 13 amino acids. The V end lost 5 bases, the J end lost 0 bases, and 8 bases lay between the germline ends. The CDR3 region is CASSRTSSYEQYF. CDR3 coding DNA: TGTGCCAGCAGCCGTACGTCCTCCTACGAGCAGTACTTC.

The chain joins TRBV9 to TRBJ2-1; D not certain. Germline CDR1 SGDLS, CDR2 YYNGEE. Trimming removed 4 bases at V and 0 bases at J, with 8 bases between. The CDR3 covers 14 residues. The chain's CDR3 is CASSPAGSYNEQFF. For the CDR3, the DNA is TGTGCCAGCAGCCCGGCCGGCTCCTACAATGAGCAGTTCTTC.

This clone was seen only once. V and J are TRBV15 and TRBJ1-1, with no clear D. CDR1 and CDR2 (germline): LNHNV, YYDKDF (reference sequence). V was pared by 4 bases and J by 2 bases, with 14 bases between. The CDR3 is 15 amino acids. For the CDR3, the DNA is TGTGCCACCAGCAAAATCAATAAGGGAAACACTGAAGCTTTCTTT. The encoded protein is CATSKINKGNTEAFF.